The 20 T cell receptor beta chains given below trace back to one sample, sequenced in a study of molecular identifiers for immune sequencing clone quantification. Using its own MiXCR run on the PCR reads, TCRdb lists one record per CDR3 protein. The sample consists of hundreds of thousands of distinct CDR3 sequences, around 20% of them appearing once. Sequencing input: naive CD8+ T cells from blood, with Jurkat cell RNA spiked in. Documented subset: FACS-sorted CD8+CD4-CCR7+CD45RA+ naive T cells. The receptors here all came from a human donor in good health. Some libraries in this study had Jurkat cell RNA spiked in.

This clonotype was found many times. This chain links TRBV6-7 with TRBJ2-7; maybe TRBD1 (6 bases). TRBV6-7 carries the ORF label, with uncertain function. With 5 bases removed from V and 3 bases from J, the gap between germline ends came to 11 bases. CDR3 length: 13 residues. The CDR3 bases are TGTGCCAGCAGTACGCGGACAGACTACGAGCAGTACTTC. Translated: CASSTRTDYEQYF.

This clonotype was seen repeatedly, ten times or more. V is TRBV4-3 and J is TRBJ1-3; 8 positions agree with TRBD1. The CDR3 is 16 residues long. Germline V gene sequence: CDR1 LGHNA, CDR2 YSLEER. With V trimmed by 5 bases and J by 2 bases, 8 bases remained unmatched. This CDR3 is CASSTDRVGPGNTIYF. The CDR3 bases are TGCGCCAGCAGCACGGACAGGGTAGGTCCTGGAAACACCATATATTTT.

Only one count was recorded for this clonotype. It may be a read error: a sequence one base away is much more abundant. This chain links TRBV11-2 with TRBJ2-1; 11 bases match TRBD2. Germline lookup yields CDR1 SGHAT and CDR2 FQNNGV. CDR3 length equals 16 residues. V shed 1 base, J shed 5 bases, and the junction held 4 bases outside the gene matches. CDR3 region: CASSLVAGGPNNEQFF. In nucleotides, the CDR3 is TGTGCCAGCAGCTTAGTAGCGGGAGGGCCCAACAATGAGCAGTTCTTC.

This clonotype was observed many times. The chain recombines TRBV4-1 with TRBJ2-7, with 7 positions matching TRBD1. This CDR3 contains 14 residues. CDR1 and CDR2 (germline): MGHRA, YSYEKL. Trimming removed 0 bases from V and 5 bases from J; junction bases left unmatched: 4. DNA of the CDR3: TGCGCCAGCAGCCAAGAATGGGGGACAGACGAGCAGTACTTC. This encodes CASSQEWGTDEQYF.

This clonotype was seen a few times. V and J are TRBV24-1 and TRBJ2-1, with TRBD1 matching over 7 bases. The CDR3 covers 12 residues. Trimming at V came to 2 bases and at J to 10 bases, leaving 1 base not matched to a gene. Germline CDR1 and CDR2: KGHDR and SFDVKD. For the CDR3, the DNA is TGTGCCACCAGTGATTGGGACAGCGAGCAGTTCTTC. Translation: CATSDWDSEQFF.

The J gene is TRBJ2-1, the V gene TRBV20-1; D not resolved. Germline loops: CDR1 DFQATT, CDR2 SNEGSKA (reference sequence). This CDR3 region has 14 residues. The V end lost 5 bases, the J end lost 8 bases, and 19 bases lay between the germline ends. Here the CDR3 reads CSAYKDRFIDEQFF. The DNA of the CDR3 is TGCAGTGCTTACAAGGATCGGTTTATCGATGAGCAGTTCTTC.

This rearrangement joins TRBV4-3 to TRBJ2-2, with TRBD2 matching 15 bases. The V gene's germline CDR1 is LGHNA and CDR2 YSLEER. CDR3 length: 19 amino acids. Trimming took 0 bases from V and 1 from J; bases not matched to a gene: 3. The CDR3 is CASSQEGTSGGLNTGELFF. The CDR3 nucleotides read TGCGCCAGCAGCCAAGAAGGGACTAGCGGGGGGCTGAACACCGGGGAGCTGTTTTTT.

This clonotype showed up many times. V is TRBV6-6 and J is TRBJ2-5; TRBD2 might be the D (6 bases). The V and J ends lost 0 bases and 5 bases respectively, with 16 bases between them. Germline V lookup: CDR1 MNHNY, CDR2 SVGAGI (reference sequence). The CDR3 contains 16 residues. The CDR3 here is CASSYSRAREEETQYF. In nucleotides, the CDR3 is TGTGCCAGCAGTTACTCGAGGGCCAGGGAGGAGGAGACCCAGTACTTC.

This clonotype was detected many times. This chain joins TRBV4-1 and TRBJ1-6; 8 nucleotides line up with TRBD1. J was trimmed by 7 bases and V by 1 base; bases with no gene match: 9. There are 17 residues in the CDR3. In germline, CDR1 is MGHRA, CDR2 YSYEKL. DNA for the CDR3: TGCGCCAGCAGCCAAGGCGCACCGGGACAGGAGAATTCACCCCTCCACTTT. Translation gives CASSQGAPGQENSPLHF.

With regard to this clonotype: A clone one base away is much larger, so this may be a read error. This CDR3 reads CASRPGLAFVEQYF. CDR3 coding DNA: TGTGCCAGCAGACCGGGACTAGCGTTTGTTGAGCAGTACTTC. The V gene is TRBV27, the J gene TRBJ2-7, with 10 bases fitting TRBD2. The CDR3 is 14 amino acids. Germline assignment: CDR1 MNHEY and CDR2 SMNVEV (reference sequence). V shed 6 bases, J shed 7 bases, and the junction held 9 bases outside the gene matches.

This clonotype turned up a few times. This chain links TRBV5-6 with TRBJ2-7; 7 bases are a match to TRBD1. The CDR3 totals 18 residues. Germline V gene sequence: CDR1 SGHDT, CDR2 YYEEEE. J gave up 1 base and V 0 bases, and 13 bases lay outside the gene matches. The CDR3 sequence is CASSLESWQGVLSYEQYF. The CDR3 coding sequence is TGTGCCAGCAGCTTGGAGAGCTGGCAGGGGGTTCTTTCCTACGAGCAGTACTTC.

At least ten counts were recorded for this clonotype. This chain links TRBV7-9 with TRBJ2-7; D unresolved. The germline V and J ends were trimmed by 0 bases and 5 bases, with 5 bases remaining between them. The CDR3 totals 12 residues. CDR1 is SEHNR, CDR2 FQNEAQ, per germline (reference sequence). The CDR3 spells CASSLAPDEQYF. The CDR3, as DNA: TGTGCCAGCAGCTTAGCGCCGGACGAGCAGTACTTC.

This clonotype has a count of ten or more. The chain joins TRBV16 to TRBJ2-5; D uncertain. In germline, CDR1 is KGHSY, CDR2 FQNENV. There are 17 residues in the CDR3. The ends were cut back, 0 bases at V and 2 bases at J, with 16 bases in the middle. The chain's CDR3 is CASSQSLSSSAQETQYF. CDR3 nucleotides: TGTGCCAGCAGCCAATCCCTTTCGTCGTCAGCACAAGAGACCCAGTACTTC.

This clonotype was seen at least ten times. The chain recombines TRBV12-3 or TRBV12-4 with TRBJ1-2; 7 bases are a match to TRBD1. The CDR3 is 14 amino acids. V gave up 1 base and J gave up 4 bases; unmatched junction bases: 3. The CDR3 sequence is CASSLGTGSYGYTF. CDR3 nucleotide sequence: TGTGCCAGCAGTTTAGGGACAGGAAGCTATGGCTACACCTTC.

This clonotype was seen many times. The genes are TRBV7-9 and TRBJ1-4; D remains unclear. The germline V and J ends were trimmed by 3 bases and 6 bases, with 14 bases remaining between them. The CDR3 length is 15 residues. Germline CDR1 SEHNR, CDR2 FQNEAQ (reference sequence). The CDR3 protein is CASSFPRGSYEKLFF. In DNA form, the CDR3 reads TGTGCCAGCAGCTTCCCGCGAGGATCTTATGAAAAACTGTTTTTT.

Comment on this clonotype: This may stem from a read error, because a much larger clone lies one nucleotide away. The chain recombines TRBV23-1 with TRBJ2-2, with 7 positions matching TRBD2. TRBV23-1 is an open reading frame whose function is uncertain. The CDR3 has 15 residues. CDR3 protein: CASSFGLGNAGELFF. Written as DNA, the CDR3 is TGTGCCAGCAGCTTTGGACTAGGAAACGCCGGGGAGCTGTTTTTT.

As to this clonotype: Since a much larger clone is just one base distant, this may be a read error. The chain employs TRBV19 and TRBJ1-5; D gene uncertain. CDR1 and CDR2 from the germline V gene are LNHDA and SQIVND (reference sequence). The CDR3 loop spans 14 amino acids. For the CDR3, the DNA is TGTGCCAGTAGTATAGGAGGAGGAAATCAGCCCCGGCATTTT. Amino acids: CASSIGGGNQPRHF.

This chain connects TRBV7-9 to TRBJ2-2, with 7 bases lining up with TRBD1. The CDR3 sequence is 17 residues long. The germline V gene encodes CDR1 SEHNR and CDR2 FQNEAQ (reference sequence). V was pared by 1 base and J by 6 bases, with 11 bases of the junction left unmatched. The CDR3 region is CASSLEVKGAGAGELFF. The CDR3 DNA reads as TGTGCCAGCAGCTTAGAGGTTAAGGGGGCAGGTGCCGGGGAGCTGTTTTTT.

The chain combines TRBV6-1 with TRBJ1-6, with unresolved D. V was shortened by 2 bases and J by 7 bases, with 0 bases between the two germline ends. The CDR3 contains 11 residues. Germline CDR1 and CDR2: MNHNS and SASEGT. The CDR3 reads CASSENSPLHF. CDR3 DNA sequence: TGTGCCAGCAGTGAAAATTCACCCCTCCACTTT.

V and J are TRBV5-6 and TRBJ1-2; 9 bases are shared with TRBD1. This CDR3 has 14 amino acids. J lost 4 bases, V lost 7 bases, and 8 bases had no gene match. The germline gives CDR1 SGHDT, CDR2 YYEEEE. CDR3: CASGLATGGYGYTF. The CDR3 coding sequence is TGTGCCAGCGGCCTCGCGACAGGGGGCTATGGCTACACCTTC.